One and the same sample provided the 5 T cell receptor gamma chains below, sequenced in a study of Vδ1+ human thymocytes listed by TCRdb under 2018. The research as a whole found: In contrast to oligoclonal peripheral blood repertoires, thymic TRG and TRD repertoires appeared to be highly polyclonal with Gaussian CDR3 length distributions.

The sequencer was an Illumina MiSeq. RNA extraction was performed with the RNeasy mini kit, and reverse transcription was done with Superscript III. CDR3 amplicons were produced by multiplex PCR using pooled V-gene forward primers and a constant-region reverse primer with Illumina adaptor overhangs. In TCRdb, clones were called once more from the public reads by CATT, and rows of identical DNA were later combined. The sample table shows 35,000 or so gamma-chain clones, and 20% are seen once. About 2% of the sample rests with the top ten. Their target antigens are unknown. The sequenced sample consisted of Vdelta1+ gamma-delta thymocytes from the thymus. In light of the paper, this sample's cell subset or site label describes: FACS-sorted CD3+ TCRalphabeta- TCRVdelta1+ TCRVdelta2- thymocytes. The receptors stem from a girl less than two years old who had congenital heart surgery.

The rearrangement links TRGV9 to TRGJ1 or TRGJ2. This CDR3 comprises 14 residues. Germline CDR1 reads GITISATS; CDR2 reads ISYDGTV (reference sequence). Trimming at V came to 4 bases and at J to 3 bases, leaving 9 bases not matched to a gene. This chain's CDR3 is CALWDTPLYYKKLF. The CDR3 bases are TGTGCCTTGTGGGATACCCCCCTTTATTATAAGAAACTCTTT.

This clone came up a few times. Other DNA sequences in this sample translate to the same CDR3. The gene calls are TRGV2 and TRGJP2. CDR1 and CDR2 from the germline V gene are EGSNGY and YDSYNSKV. V lost 0 bases and J lost 6; bases outside the gene matches: 4. CDR3 length: 14 amino acids. The DNA for the CDR3 is TGTGCCACCTGGGACGGGCGTCGTGATTGGATCAAGACGTTT. Translated: CATWDGRRDWIKTF.

This clone was observed a few times. The V gene is TRGV3, the J gene TRGJ1 or TRGJ2. Losses at the gene ends were 0 bases for V and 16 bases for J; bases not matched to a gene: 9. This CDR3 spans 11 amino acids. In germline, CDR1 is VTNTFY, CDR2 YDVSTARD (reference sequence). As DNA, the CDR3 is TGTGCCACCTGGGACAGGCCGGTGGTGCTCTTT. Translation: CATWDRPVVLF.

This clone was counted a few times. This chain uses TRGV9 with TRGJ1 or TRGJ2. Looked up from germline, CDR1 is GITISATS and CDR2 is ISYDGTV (reference sequence). The V segment lost 2 bases and the J segment 8 bases; nucleotides outside the gene matches: 12. The CDR3 length is 14 residues. CDR3 residues: CALWEAINRDKKLF. The CDR3 nucleotides are TGTGCCTTGTGGGAGGCAATAAACCGTGATAAGAAACTCTTT.

This clone was seen a few times. This may arise from a read error, as a much more abundant clone is one base away. The chain has TRGV4 and TRGJ1 or TRGJ2. The CDR3 has 13 amino acids. The V segment lost 4 bases and the J segment 6 bases; nucleotides outside the gene matches: 9. From germline, CDR1 is EGSTGY and CDR2 YDSYTSSV. CDR3 DNA sequence: TGTGCCACCTGGGACAGCCGGGGTTATAAGAAACTCTTT. Amino acid sequence: CATWDSRGYKKLF.